This paragraph reports one TCR beta chain. The clone's antigen remains unknown. The read ends 3 residues early relative to the CDR3; the germline J gene fills the gap. This specimen belongs to a study of T cells in women clearing cervical HPV infection (dated by TCRdb to 2017 to 2018). Regarding the complete study: The cases were 25 to 30 women with histologically confirmed HPV16-related CIN3 or worse, and 2 of these cases were invasive cancers. The controls were about 25 women whose single incident HPV16 infection cleared within 12 months with no development of precancer or cancer. Case blood was taken at the visit when the lesion was first identified, whereas control blood was taken when infection was no longer detected. For cases, a median interval of nearly 150 days, with an interquartile range of roughly 80 to 210 days, was observed between lesion detection and blood sampling. HLA typing was available for only a few women, so HLA type could not be excluded as a confounder. The exploratory proof-of-principle case-control study was nested within the Guanacaste HPV Natural History Study in Costa Rica and compared TCR repertoires across cervical HPV16 outcomes. Cases and controls were matched on age within five years and on year of sample collection. Cases had a median age of approximately 35 years and controls had a median age of around 41, with no significant differences in baseline characteristics. The parent cohort enrolled 10,049 women aged 18 or older in Guanacaste, Costa Rica, in about 1993 to 1994 and followed the women for around 7 years. Five blinded duplicates per group were added as quality controls, so that 60 or so samples were obtained: some 50 participants and around 10 replicates. General study outcomes and caveats: Significantly higher TCR repertoire richness was observed in CIN3+ cases than in controls across sequencing depths, whereas no difference in evenness was found. Random forest classifiers that combined richness and V gene abundances separated cases from controls with an estimated AUC of less than 0.85. The cross-sectional design could not show whether the associations came before the infection or were a result of it, and neither effector/memory subsets nor HPV-specific T cells were isolated. Cases had lower TRBV6-7 relative abundance than controls (about 0.1% versus 0.15%; Bonferroni P = 0.0008). T-cell numbers per sample were unknown, so richness differences could reflect varying T-cell content rather than repertoire biology.

At the junction V is shortened by 4 bases and J by 3 bases, with 12 bases in between. The germline V gene (reference sequence) yields DFQATT for CDR1 and SNEGSKA for CDR2. The CDR3 goes from the cysteine to the phenylalanine over 13 residues. The DNA covers only part of the CDR3, 30 bases in frame from base 1. Using the immunoSEQ assay, multiplex PCR amplified TCR beta CDR3 regions from an average of approximately 1,100 ng of genomic DNA per sample. To correct primer bias, the assay used a complete synthetic TCR repertoire to set an amplification baseline. The amplicons were sequenced on the Illumina platform. The published analysis was carried out like this. Sequences were error-corrected by clustering with frequency ratios and a modified nearest-neighbor algorithm, then analyzed in the immunoSEQ Analyzer with IMGT gene definitions. TCR richness and evenness were averaged over 20 rarefaction repeats at each rarefaction depth, excluding samples with fewer sequences than the depth. Wilcoxon rank sum tests with FDR correction were used to compare V, D and J gene relative abundances between the groups. In the blinded duplicates, the intraclass correlation was over 95% for TCR richness and averaged approximately 82% across approximately 60 gene segments. As stored in TCRdb, this immuneACCESS dataset retains in-frame rearrangements with V and J assigned. A fraction of the clones does not appear; measured against another copy, unresolved V genes explain less than half of the discrepancy, and the remainder lacks a known reason. The V and J calls and the clone size are those of that table, but D and trimming were determined from the DNA. For this sample, the table gives about 46,000 clones. Of the sample, roughly a third is held by the ten largest clones.

Every participant had a single incident cervical HPV16 infection, and women with prevalent HPV16 infections were excluded. Cervical HPV DNA was detected with MY09/MY11 PCR, and genotyping was done by dot-blot hybridization. Around 15 mL of heparinized blood were centrifuged, and the buffy coat was split into aliquots, frozen at -30 degrees C, and then kept at -80 degrees C. QIAGEN kits were used to extract genomic DNA from buffy coat specimens. The rearrangement joined TRBV20-1 to TRBJ1-1; perhaps TRBD1 is the D gene, with 5 bases matching. What was sequenced was blood buffy coat. The sequence derives from a woman aged 18 to 75 with a cervical HPV16 infection that either progressed to CIN3+ or cleared (not recorded which). The covered CDR3 bases are TGCAGTGCTAAGGGGCACTACGACACTGAA. It specifies CSAKGHYDTE. The full CDR3 reads CSAKGHYDTEAFF.